These 24 T cell receptor beta chains came from one sample sequenced in a study of T-cell reconstitution after alpha-beta-depleted transplantation in children. Unique molecular identifiers were used to barcode this TCRbeta library. MiXCR, applied by TCRdb to the PCR reads, yields one record per CDR3 protein. The sample holds about 340,000 distinct CDR3 sequences, approximately 10% seen once. The sequences come from PBMCs from the stem cell graft donor, collected from the stem cell graft. These receptors all come from a human donor who donated a stem cell graft to a child with acute lymphoblastic leukemia.

A few counts support this clonotype. This chain joins TRBV24-1 and TRBJ2-1; tentatively, D is TRBD1 (6 bases). V was pared by 3 bases and J by 9 bases, with 11 bases between. The germline CDR1 and CDR2 sequences are KGHDR and SFDVKD. CDR3 length: 13 amino acids. The CDR3 reads CATSDARGVEQFF. CDR3 nucleotide sequence: TGTGCCACCAGTGATGCCAGGGGTGTTGAGCAGTTCTTC.

The chain joins TRBV5-1 to TRBJ2-1, with TRBD2 matching over 11 bases. Germline CDR1 and CDR2: SGHRS and YFSETQ. Losses at the gene ends were 4 bases for V and 5 bases for J; bases not matched to a gene: 8. CDR3 size: 16 residues. The CDR3 nucleotides are TGCGCCAGCAGCCCTACACTAGCGGGAGTAGACAATGAGCAGTTCTTC. Encoded protein: CASSPTLAGVDNEQFF. The variable domain in full, completed from reference TRBV5-1 and TRBJ2-1, reads KAGVTQTPRYLIKTRGQQVTLSCSPISGHRSVSWYQQTPGQGLQFLFEYFSETQRNKGNFPGRFSGRQFSNSRSEMNVSTLELGDSALYLCASSPTLAGVDNEQFFGPGTRLTVL.

This clonotype occurred many times. CDR3 loop: CASSLSGLDEQYF. The CDR3 nucleotides read TGTGCCAGCAGTTTGTCAGGGTTGGACGAGCAGTACTTC. The chain combines TRBV27 with TRBJ2-7; D perhaps matches TRBD1 (5 bases). V dropped 3 bases and J dropped 5 bases, with 11 bases sitting between them. The germline V gene has CDR1 MNHEY and CDR2 SMNVEV (reference sequence). The length of the CDR3 is 13 residues.

V and J are TRBV20-1 and TRBJ2-1; TRBD2 aligns across 8 bases. The CDR3 is 14 amino acids. Trimming at V came to 2 bases and at J to 5 bases, leaving 5 bases not matched to a gene. CDR1 DFQATT and CDR2 SNEGSKA come from the germline V gene (reference sequence). This chain's CDR3 is CSARKREFDNEQFF. CDR3 DNA sequence: TGCAGTGCTAGAAAGCGGGAGTTTGACAATGAGCAGTTCTTC.

The rearrangement links TRBV4-3 to TRBJ1-4; no definite D call. Looked up from germline, CDR1 is LGHNA and CDR2 is YSLEER. With 8 bases removed from V and 8 bases from J, the gap between germline ends came to 12 bases. There are 12 residues in the CDR3. CDR3: CASRFSFEKLFF. As DNA, the CDR3 is TGCGCCAGCCGCTTTAGCTTCGAAAAACTGTTTTTT.

This clonotype was observed many times. V usage is TRBV5-8 and J usage is TRBJ2-6; D is uncertain. The CDR3 spans 15 residues. Germline CDR1 is SGHTS and CDR2 is YDEGEE. Trimming shortened V by 2 bases and J by 0 bases, and 6 bases separated the two germline ends. The CDR3 sequence: CASSLKFSGANVLTF. CDR3 nucleotides: TGTGCCAGCAGCTTAAAGTTCTCTGGGGCCAACGTCCTGACTTTC. Variable domain in full (rest from reference TRBV5-8 and TRBJ2-6): EAGVTQSPTHLIKTRGQQATLRCSPISGHTSVYWYQQALGLGLQFLLWYDEGEERNRGNFPPRFSGRQFPNYSSELNVNALELEDSALYLCASSLKFSGANVLTFGAGSRLTVL.

A few counts support this clonotype. The rearrangement uses TRBV5-1 and TRBJ2-3; D may be TRBD1 (5 bases). This CDR3 comprises 15 residues. V was shortened by 0 bases and J by 4 bases, with 12 bases between the two germline ends. Germline CDR1 SGHRS, CDR2 YFSETQ. As DNA, the CDR3 is TGCGCCAGCAGCTTGGGACAGATACCTTCAGATACGCAGTATTTT. Its protein product is CASSLGQIPSDTQYF.

This sequence joins TRBV7-9 and TRBJ2-5; unclear D gene. This CDR3 is 15 amino acids long. V was trimmed by 5 bases and J by 2 bases, leaving 15 bases between them. Germline V lookup: CDR1 SEHNR, CDR2 FQNEAQ (reference sequence). The CDR3 spells CASSPRKESQETQYF. CDR3 nucleotide sequence: TGTGCCAGCAGCCCACGAAAGGAGAGTCAAGAGACCCAGTACTTC.

This clonotype was counted at least ten times. The chain links TRBV5-1 to TRBJ2-1; 8 bases are shared with TRBD2. CDR3 length equals 15 residues. In germline, CDR1 is SGHRS, CDR2 YFSETQ. Unmatched junction bases numbered 7, after V lost 3 bases and J lost 5 bases. CDR3 protein: CASSSLTSANNEQFF. CDR3 DNA sequence: TGCGCCAGCAGCTCCCTGACTAGCGCCAACAATGAGCAGTTCTTC.

This clonotype showed up just a few times. The gene calls are TRBV21-1 and TRBJ2-3; the table's D call, TRBD2, was not checked against the DNA. TRBV21-1 is a recognized pseudogene. This CDR3 has 15 residues. The CDR3 here is CASSPRELITDTQYF. The DNA for the CDR3 is TGTGCCAGCAGCCCTCGGGAGCTAATCACAGATACGCAGTATTTT.

The V and J genes are TRBV2 and TRBJ2-2, with D possibly matching TRBD2 (6 bases). Germline loops: CDR1 SNHLY, CDR2 FYNNEI. Trimming shortened V by 6 bases and J by 2 bases, and 10 bases separated the two germline ends. The CDR3 is made up of 14 amino acids. The CDR3 is CASREGVNTGELFF. CDR3 nucleotide sequence: TGTGCCAGCAGGGAGGGTGTCAACACCGGGGAGCTGTTTTTT.

This clonotype was seen only a few times. The chain uses TRBV7-9 and TRBJ1-6; D not certain. The CDR3 sequence is 15 residues long. Trimming removed 8 bases at V and 1 base at J, with 12 bases between. CDR1 is SEHNR and CDR2 is FQNEAQ in the germline V gene (reference sequence). This CDR3 reads CASQVETSYNSPLHF. CDR3 DNA: TGTGCCAGCCAAGTTGAAACGTCCTATAATTCACCCCTCCACTTT.

The chain carries TRBV7-2 and TRBJ2-1; D might be TRBD2 (6 bases). The V end lost 1 base, the J end lost 6 bases, and 13 bases lay between the germline ends. Germline V CDR1 and CDR2: SGHTA, FQGNSA. The CDR3 has 15 residues. This chain's CDR3 is CASSLGLASRNEQFF. The CDR3 coding sequence is TGTGCCAGCAGCTTAGGCCTAGCGTCCCGCAATGAGCAGTTCTTC.

This clonotype was observed a handful of times. V usage is TRBV20-1 and J usage is TRBJ2-2; D possibly matches TRBD1 or TRBD2 (5 bases each). Germline V gene sequence: CDR1 DFQATT, CDR2 SNEGSKA (reference sequence). This CDR3 is 15 amino acids long. Trimming pared 3 bases from V and 2 bases from J, leaving 13 bases between. CDR3 sequence (DNA): TGCAGTGCTAGTTCGGGGCCAATTAACACCGGGGAGCTGTTTTTT. This gives the protein CSASSGPINTGELFF.

This clonotype has a count of ten or more. The J gene is TRBJ2-7, the V gene TRBV20-1, with D perhaps assigned TRBD1 or TRBD2 (6 bases each). The CDR3 is 16 amino acids. Germline loops: CDR1 DFQATT, CDR2 SNEGSKA (reference sequence). V lost 3 bases and J 2 bases, leaving 20 bases between the germline ends. CDR3 protein: CSASFGGPRRPYEQYF. The CDR3 bases are TGCAGTGCTAGTTTCGGGGGCCCACGCAGACCCTACGAGCAGTACTTC.

This clonotype was seen more than once but under ten times. The chain employs TRBV11-3 and TRBJ2-3, with unresolved D. The CDR3 contains 14 residues. Per the germline V gene, CDR1 is SGHNT and CDR2 is YENEEA. V gave up 1 base and J gave up 4 bases, with 9 bases separating them. CDR3 sequence (DNA): TGTGCCAGCAGCTTAGGGGCGGTGTCAGATACGCAGTATTTT. It encodes CASSLGAVSDTQYF. Complete variable domain (other parts from reference TRBV11-3 and TRBJ2-3): EAGVVQSPRYKIIEKKQPVAFWCNPISGHNTLYWYLQNLGQGPELLIRYENEEAVDDSQLPKDRFSAERLKGVDSTLKIQPAELGDSAVYLCASSLGAVSDTQYFGPGTRLTVL.

The rearrangement joins TRBV7-6 to TRBJ2-3; D perhaps matches TRBD1 (6 bases). Germline V CDR1 and CDR2: SGHVS, FNYEAQ. The CDR3 runs to 18 residues. Between the trimmed V and J ends, which lost 5 bases and 0 bases, there was a span of 21 bases. The CDR3 is CASSPIQGSTPSTDTQYF. CDR3 DNA sequence: TGTGCCAGCAGCCCTATTCAGGGGTCGACCCCTAGCACAGATACGCAGTATTTT.

The sample holds many counts of this clonotype. The V call is TRBV4-3, the J call TRBJ1-1; tentatively, D is TRBD1 (5 bases). Trimming took 0 bases from V and 1 from J, leaving 6 bases between them. CDR1 and CDR2 from the germline V gene are LGHNA and YSLEER. The CDR3 spans 14 residues. The CDR3 reads CASSQEGGNTEAFF. CDR3 nucleotide sequence: TGCGCCAGCAGCCAAGAGGGGGGGAACACTGAAGCTTTCTTT.

In its sample, this clonotype was seen many times. The V and J genes are TRBV20-1 and TRBJ2-7, with D possibly matching TRBD1 (6 bases). This CDR3 is 13 amino acids long. V lost 1 base and J lost 5, with 12 bases in between. Germline V gene data show CDR1 as DFQATT and CDR2 as SNEGSKA (reference sequence). CDR3 in amino acids: CSARAGAADEQYF. In nucleotides, the CDR3 is TGCAGTGCTAGAGCAGGGGCGGCCGACGAGCAGTACTTC.

This clonotype was counted at least ten times. The chain couples TRBV3-1 to TRBJ2-2; no clear D. Trimming took off 1 base at V and 1 base at J, with 4 bases between the two ends. Germline CDR1 and CDR2: LGHDT and YNNKEL (reference sequence). This CDR3 is 14 amino acids long. The CDR3 DNA follows: TGTGCCAGCAGCCAAGGCGTGAACACCGGGGAGCTGTTTTTT. As protein: CASSQGVNTGELFF. The whole variable domain, filled in from reference TRBV3-1 and TRBJ2-2, reads DTAVSQTPKYLVTQMGNDKSIKCEQNLGHDTMYWYKQDSKKFLKIMFSYNNKELIINETVPNRFSPKSPDKAHLNLHINSLELGDSAVYFCASSQGVNTGELFFGEGSRLTVL.

The sample holds many counts of this clonotype. V is TRBV5-1 and J is TRBJ2-7, with TRBD2 identical over 9 bases. The CDR3 covers 13 residues. V lost 4 bases and J lost 5; bases outside the gene matches: 4. Germline CDR1 and CDR2: SGHRS and YFSETQ. The CDR3 spells CASSLGLADEQYF. In nucleotides, the CDR3 is TGCGCCAGCAGCCTGGGACTAGCAGACGAGCAGTACTTC.

A few counts support this clonotype. V usage is TRBV4-2 and J usage is TRBJ1-4, with unresolved D. The CDR3 is made up of 15 amino acids. With 5 bases removed from V and 0 bases from J, the gap between germline ends came to 10 bases. Per germline, CDR1 LGHNA and CDR2 YNFKEQ. CDR3 sequence (DNA): TGTGCCAGCAGCGAAGCAAAGACAACTAATGAAAAACTGTTTTTT. This codes for CASSEAKTTNEKLFF.

This clonotype showed up just a few times. A read error may produce the germline difference seen at one junction end. The V gene is TRBV15, the J gene TRBJ2-1, with TRBD2 matching over 9 bases. The CDR3 length is 13 residues. The V gene's germline CDR1 is LNHNV and CDR2 YYDKDF (reference sequence). The DNA for the CDR3 is TGTGCCACCAGCAGAGACGTAGCGGGAGAGCCGTTCTTC. This encodes CATSRDVAGEPFF.

The rearrangement joins TRBV3-1 to TRBJ2-3; possibly TRBD2 for D (6 bases). The V gene lost 1 base and the J gene lost 4 bases, with 12 bases spanning the gap. Per germline, CDR1 LGHDT and CDR2 YNNKEL (reference sequence). The CDR3 totals 15 residues. The CDR3 protein is CASSQGQWGADTQYF. The CDR3, as DNA: TGTGCCAGCAGCCAAGGGCAGTGGGGGGCAGATACGCAGTATTTT.